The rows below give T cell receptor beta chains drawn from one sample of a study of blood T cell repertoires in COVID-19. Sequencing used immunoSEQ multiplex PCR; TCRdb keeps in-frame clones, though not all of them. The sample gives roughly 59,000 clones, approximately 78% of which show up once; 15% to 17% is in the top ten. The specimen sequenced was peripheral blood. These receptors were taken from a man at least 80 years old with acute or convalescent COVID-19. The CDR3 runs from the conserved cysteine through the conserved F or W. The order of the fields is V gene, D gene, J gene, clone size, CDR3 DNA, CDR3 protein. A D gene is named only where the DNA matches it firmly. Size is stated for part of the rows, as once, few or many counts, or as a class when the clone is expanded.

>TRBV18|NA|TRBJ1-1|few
TGTGCCAGCTCACTGGGGGGTGCCGGCACTGAAGCTTTCTTT
CASSLGGAGTEAFF
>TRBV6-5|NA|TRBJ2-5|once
TGTGCCAGCAGTTACTCTTGGAGGGTTGGGGAGACCCAGTACTTC
CASSYSWRVGETQYF
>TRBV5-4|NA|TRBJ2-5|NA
TGTGCCAGCAGCTTGGACCCGGGGAGTCAAGAGACCCAGTACTTC
CASSLDPGSQETQYF
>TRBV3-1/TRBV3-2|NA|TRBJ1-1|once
TGTGCCAGCAGCCAAGTCACCCGGGCTGAAGCTTTCTTT
CASSQVTRAEAFF
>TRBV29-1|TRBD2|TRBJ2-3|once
TGCAGCGCCGAGGCGGGGGGCAAGAATACGCAGTATTTT
CSAEAGGKNTQYF
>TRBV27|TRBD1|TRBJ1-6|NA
TGTGCCAGCAGTTTTTCGACAGGGGGATCACCCCTCCACTTT
CASSFSTGGSPLHF
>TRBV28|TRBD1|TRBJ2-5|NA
TGTGCCAGCAGCCTCGGGGGTCTGGTGGCAGGGGGCTGGGAGACCCAGTACTTC
CASSLGGLVAGGWETQYF
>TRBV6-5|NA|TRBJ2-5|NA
TGTGCCAGCAGGCGGTCTAGTGGCGAGACCCAGTACTTC
CASRRSSGETQYF
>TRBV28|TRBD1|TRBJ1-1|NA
TGTGCCAGCAGTTTGGGGCCCCGAGACAGGGGAACTGAAGCTTTCTTT
CASSLGPRDRGTEAFF
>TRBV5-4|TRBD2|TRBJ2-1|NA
TGTGCCAGCAGAATTAGCGGGAGATTCAACGGGAATGAGCAGTTCTTC
CASRISGRFNGNEQFF
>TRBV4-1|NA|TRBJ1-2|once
TGCGCCAGCAGCCAACTTTTTGCCGGGGGGGTAAACTATGGCTACACCTTC
CASSQLFAGGVNYGYTF
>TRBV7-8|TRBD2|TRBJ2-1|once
TGTGCCAGCAGCTTCCAGCGGGGGCTGCACAATGAGCAGTTCTTC
CASSFQRGLHNEQFF
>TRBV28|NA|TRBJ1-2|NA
TGTGCCAGCAGTTTACAGTTTGCCTATGGCTACACCTTC
CASSLQFAYGYTF
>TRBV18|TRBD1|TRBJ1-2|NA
TGTGCCAGCTCGCTAGGACAGGGGGCAGAGAGCTATGGCTACACCTTC
CASSLGQGAESYGYTF
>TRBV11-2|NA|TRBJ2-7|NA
TGTGCCAGCAGCCCGGGACTCAGCTCCTACGAGCAGTACTTC
CASSPGLSSYEQYF
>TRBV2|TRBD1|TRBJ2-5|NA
TGTGCCAGCAGGGTCTCCGGGACAGTCGGGGAGACCCAGTACTTC
CASRVSGTVGETQYF
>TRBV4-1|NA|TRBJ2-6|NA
TGCGCCAGCAGCCAAGATTGGTATCGGCAGGGTAGCTCTGGGGCCAACGTCCTGACTTTC
CASSQDWYRQGSSGANVLTF
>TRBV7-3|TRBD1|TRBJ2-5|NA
TGTGCCAGCAGCTACGGGACAGGAGAGACCCAGTACTTC
CASSYGTGETQYF
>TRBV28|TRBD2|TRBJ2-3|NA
TGTGCCAGCAGTTTGGGGGGGGGCACAGATACGCAGTATTTT
CASSLGGGTDTQYF